A selection of T cell receptor beta chains follows, all from one sample in a study of a mutant IDH1 vaccine in newly diagnosed glioma. Sequenced by immunoSEQ multiplex PCR; TCRdb stores in-frame clones only, minus some. The sample holds 25,000 to 30,000 clones, around 90% seen once. No antigen is known for these receptors. Sequences were derived from peripheral blood mononuclear cells (PBMCs), sampled from a glioma patient whose treatment included an IDH1 peptide vaccine. The origin of the receptors is a woman aged 40 to 50 with glioma. Some clones in this sample may be carry-over from other donors' samples. The CDR3 runs from the conserved cysteine through the conserved F or W. D genes are given only for firm matches. Size tells how often a clone was seen (once, few, many) or the class of an expanded clone, and some rows leave it out.

size | D | J | V | CDR3 | DNA
- | - | TRBJ2-5 | TRBV29-1 | CSVEDLAGETQYF | TGCAGCGTTGAAGATCTAGCCGGGGAGACCCAGTACTTC
once | - | TRBJ2-7 | TRBV28 | CASSLSQFEQYF | TGTGCCAGCAGTTTATCCCAGTTCGAGCAGTACTTC
- | - | TRBJ2-7 | TRBV9 | CASSVADGTYEQYF | TGTGCCAGCAGCGTAGCGGACGGAACCTACGAGCAGTACTTC
- | TRBD1 | TRBJ2-7 | TRBV5-1 | CASSLGGLGTGASYEQYF | TGCGCCAGCAGCTTGGGAGGCCTTGGGACAGGGGCGTCCTACGAGCAGTACTTC
- | TRBD1 | TRBJ1-6 | TRBV6-1 | CASSEALLETGHSPLHF | TGTGCCAGCAGTGAAGCTTTATTGGAGACAGGGCACTCACCCCTCCACTTT
- | - | TRBJ2-4 | TRBV19 | CASMGWGLNIQYF | TGTGCCAGTATGGGGTGGGGCCTAAACATTCAGTACTTC
- | TRBD1 | TRBJ1-1 | TRBV28 | CASSLGGQVGEAFF | TGTGCCAGCAGTTTAGGGGGACAGGTCGGTGAAGCTTTCTTT
- | - | TRBJ2-7 | TRBV7-2 | CASSLVGGDEQYF | TGTGCCAGCAGCTTAGTAGGTGGAGACGAGCAGTACTTC
- | - | TRBJ1-2 | TRBV5-1 | CASSLEGTAGGYTF | TGCGCCAGCAGCCTCGAGGGGACCGCAGGGGGCTACACCTTC
once | TRBD2 | TRBJ2-5 | TRBV5-1 | CASRPTLAEKETQYF | TGCGCCAGCCGTCCTACACTAGCGGAGAAAGAGACCCAGTACTTC
- | - | TRBJ1-4 | TRBV27 | CASTTAGQKNEKLFF | TGTGCCAGCACTACCGCCGGACAGAAGAATGAAAAACTGTTTTTT
- | - | TRBJ2-7 | TRBV28 | CASSNLGEQYF | TGTGCCAGCAGTAACCTAGGCGAGCAGTACTTC
- | - | TRBJ2-1 | TRBV19 | CASSIQRGKGEQFF | TGTGCCAGTAGTATACAGAGGGGCAAGGGTGAGCAGTTCTTC
- | - | TRBJ1-1 | TRBV2 | CASRESGPGAFF | TGTGCCAGCAGGGAGTCGGGGCCCGGGGCTTTCTTT
- | - | TRBJ1-1 | TRBV5-1 | CASSLAGGDTEAFF | TGCGCCAGCAGCTTGGCCGGGGGGGACACTGAAGCTTTCTTT
- | - | TRBJ2-2 | TRBV7-2 | CASSLWGELFF | TGTGCCAGCAGCTTATGGGGGGAGCTGTTTTTT
- | TRBD2 | TRBJ2-3 | TRBV7-2 | CASSSQAGRTDTQYF | TGTGCCAGCAGCTCCCAAGCGGGACGCACAGATACGCAGTATTTT
- | - | TRBJ2-3 | TRBV7-2 | CASSSKGGGLLPRTDTQYF | TGTGCCAGCAGCTCTAAAGGGGGGGGACTCCTCCCTCGCACAGATACGCAGTATTTT
few | TRBD1 | TRBJ2-1 | TRBV6-4 | CASSDSVGQGGREQFF | TGTGCCAGCAGTGACTCAGTGGGACAGGGAGGGCGTGAGCAGTTCTTC
few | TRBD2 | TRBJ2-1 | TRBV5-4 | CASSLSRRGGFNEQFF | TGTGCCAGCAGCTTGTCTCGGCGGGGGGGCTTCAATGAGCAGTTCTTC
- | TRBD1 | TRBJ2-5 | TRBV29-1 | CSVGTGDGETQYF | TGCAGCGTTGGGACAGGGGATGGGGAGACCCAGTACTTC
few | - | TRBJ2-5 | TRBV27 | CASSSLKRSRGETQYF | TGTGCCAGCAGTTCCCTAAAGCGCTCTAGAGGGGAGACCCAGTACTTC
- | - | TRBJ2-6 | TRBV7-2 | CASIPDRLSGANVLTF | TGTGCCAGCATCCCGGACAGACTCTCTGGGGCCAACGTCCTGACTTTC
- | - | TRBJ1-1 | TRBV27 | CASSDGSKNTEAFF | TGTGCCAGCTCCGACGGATCCAAGAACACTGAAGCTTTCTTT
- | - | TRBJ1-2 | TRBV4-1 | CASSQDKRGYTF | TGCGCCAGCAGCCAAGATAAGAGGGGCTACACCTTC